This T cell receptor (beta chain) was obtained from a study of T cell responses to AZD1222 COVID-19 vaccine (dated by TCRdb to 2020 to 2022). As for the study more broadly: AZD1222 recipients given second doses at about 4 weeks or at about 12 weeks were pooled, since spike-specific TCR depth and breadth were not found to differ between the two schedules. A total of 230 to 250 trial participants underwent TCR sequencing, of whom about 200 received two doses of AZD1222 and roughly 25 received two doses of the MenACWY control vaccine. Trial participants were enrolled into age subgroups of 18-55, 56-69 and 70-plus years, which contained around 150, 29 and 61 TCR-sequenced participants, respectively. Overall study results and their limits: Participants were mostly white British and included more females than males, and it was suggested by the authors that clonal diversity may have been underestimated. Spike-specific TCR breadth and depth rose significantly after two AZD1222 doses compared with day 0 and with MenACWY recipients. Vaccine-associated CD4 TCRs spanned the whole spike protein, with dominant responses in regions 160-218 and 743-854. The 56-69-year group was small, and its depth increase did not reach significance, likely because of low power. Conclusions about previously exposed vaccinees are limited, since just a handful of AZD1222 recipients were seropositive for SARS-CoV-2 at baseline. Nearly half of unique spike-specific TCRs reportedly recognized epitopes outside regions mutated in the B.1.351 and B.1.1.7 variants. Because no day 14 peak-response samples were available, repertoires were characterized only after the peak T cell response.

Of note for this clone: The clone's antigen remains unknown. No base quality values were provided; no much bigger clone lies one nucleotide off.

The cysteine opens and the phenylalanine closes a CDR3 of 12 amino acids. Only the CDR3 DNA stays, 36 bases, in frame from base 1. The germline V gene (reference sequence) supplies CDR1 WNHNN and CDR2 SYGVQD. Trimming costs V 2 bases and J 6 bases, and their ends lie 5 bases apart. The intended sense of this specimen's time point label: baseline before first vaccination. Vaccinee samples were obtained from the UK trials COV001 and COV002, which included a single-blind randomized controlled phase 2/3 trial of AZD1222 (ChAdOx1 nCoV-19) in healthy adults. For TCRbeta chain sequencing, PBMC samples were collected from trial participants at day 0 and at day 28 after the second dose. The CDR3 regions of human TCRbeta chains were subjected to immunosequencing. Per the original workflow: TCRs in the repertoires were compared against a reference library of SARS-CoV-2-specific TCRs that had been generated with the MIRA antigen-specificity platform. Breadth was defined as the fraction of unique TCRs that were SARS-CoV-2-associated, and depth was defined as the fraction of total T cells that were SARS-CoV-2-associated. Using the MIRA data, each spike-specific TCR was mapped to the spike region that the TCR reacts to and placed in a CD4 or CD8 class. Log10-transformed breadth and depth values were compared by one-way ANOVA with Sidak's multiple comparisons tests. The table was pulled from immuneACCESS by TCRdb, which kept in-frame rearrangements only. Such tables lose some clones; where checked, under half of the loss comes from unresolved V genes, and the rest has no known cause. The D gene and trimming were derived from the DNA, and the V and J assignments and clone size from that table. The table for this sample lists 95,000 to 150,000 clones; 80% to 90% of them were counted only once. The top ten constitute 7% to 9% of the sample.

The input for sequencing was peripheral blood, taken on day 0 of AZD1222 vaccination. The clonotype originates from an adult in good health. Recombination joined TRBV10-1 with TRBJ1-5; no D segment can be confidently identified. This receptor has the CDR3 CASSETRQPQHF. The DNA sequence reads TGCGCCAGCAGTGAGACCCGTCAGCCCCAGCATTTT.